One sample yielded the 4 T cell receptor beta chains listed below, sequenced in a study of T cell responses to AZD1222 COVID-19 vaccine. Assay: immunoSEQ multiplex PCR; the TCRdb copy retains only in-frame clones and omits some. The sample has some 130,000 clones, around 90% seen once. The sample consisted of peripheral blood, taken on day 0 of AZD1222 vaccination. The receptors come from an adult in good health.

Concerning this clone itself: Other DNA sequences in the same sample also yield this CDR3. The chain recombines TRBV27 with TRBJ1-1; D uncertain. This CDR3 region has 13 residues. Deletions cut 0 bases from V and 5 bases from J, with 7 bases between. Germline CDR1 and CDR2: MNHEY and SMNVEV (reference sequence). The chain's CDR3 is CASSLSGGTEAFF. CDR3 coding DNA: TGTGCCAGCAGTTTATCGGGCGGAACTGAAGCTTTCTTT.

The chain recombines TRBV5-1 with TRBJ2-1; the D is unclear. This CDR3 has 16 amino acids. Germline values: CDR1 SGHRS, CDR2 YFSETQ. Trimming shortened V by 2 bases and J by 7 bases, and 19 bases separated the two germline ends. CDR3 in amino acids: CASSLMWTYIGNEQFF. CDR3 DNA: TGCGCCAGCAGCTTAATGTGGACGTATATTGGGAATGAGCAGTTCTTC.

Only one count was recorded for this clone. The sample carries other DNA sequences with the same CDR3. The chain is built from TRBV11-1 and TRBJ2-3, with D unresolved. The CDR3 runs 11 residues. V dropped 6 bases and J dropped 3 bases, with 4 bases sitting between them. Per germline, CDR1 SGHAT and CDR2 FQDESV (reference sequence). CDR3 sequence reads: CASSRTDTQYF. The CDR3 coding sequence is TGTGCCAGCAGTAGGACAGATACGCAGTATTTT.

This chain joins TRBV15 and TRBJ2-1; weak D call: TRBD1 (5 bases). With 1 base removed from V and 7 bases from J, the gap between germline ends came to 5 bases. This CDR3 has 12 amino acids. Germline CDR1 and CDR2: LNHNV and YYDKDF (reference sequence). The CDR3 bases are TGTGCCACCAGCAGAGCAGGGAATGAGCAGTTCTTC. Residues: CATSRAGNEQFF.